These 4 T cell receptor beta chains share one sample of origin, sequenced in a study of T cell repertoires in cytomegalovirus infection. MiXCR was run by TCRdb on the reads, yielding one entry per CDR3 protein. The repertoire holds almost 500,000 distinct CDR3 sequences, with approximately 10% as singletons. The sequenced sample was PBMCs. All receptors derive from a human donor in good health (CMV status not recorded). Some clones in this sample may be carry-over from other donors' samples.

This clonotype has more than one count but fewer than ten. This chain links TRBV6-1 with TRBJ1-2; tentatively, D is TRBD1 (5 bases). Per germline, CDR1 MNHNS and CDR2 SASEGT. The CDR3 totals 15 residues. Trimming pared 0 bases from V and 2 bases from J, leaving 10 bases between. In DNA, the CDR3 is TGTGCCAGCAGTGAAGCGTTATCAGGGAACTATGGCTACACCTTC. Residues: CASSEALSGNYGYTF.

This clonotype has just a few counts. V gene TRBV5-4 combines with J gene TRBJ2-7; no definite D call. The CDR3 runs to 13 residues. The V gene's germline CDR1 is SGHNT and CDR2 YYREEE (reference sequence). V was trimmed by 0 bases and J by 2 bases, leaving 6 bases between them. CDR3 sequence reads: CASSLGEPYEQYF. The CDR3 DNA reads TGTGCCAGCAGCTTGGGAGAGCCCTACGAGCAGTACTTC.

The table lists this clonotype with a few counts. V usage is TRBV3-1 and J usage is TRBJ2-1, with D possibly being TRBD2 (7 bases). This CDR3 has 16 amino acids. Per the germline V gene, CDR1 is LGHDT and CDR2 is YNNKEL (reference sequence). V lost 5 bases to trimming and J lost 7 bases, with 21 bases between them. CDR3 loop: CASSEAGGGGRNEQFF. The CDR3 DNA reads TGTGCCAGCAGCGAGGCTGGGGGGGGGGGCCGGAATGAGCAGTTCTTC.

There are many counts of this clonotype. The J gene is TRBJ1-6, the V gene TRBV28, with 8 bases aligning to TRBD1. Germline CDR1 and CDR2: MDHEN and SYDVKM. The trim removed 3 bases at V and 14 bases at J, leaving 12 bases unmatched. The CDR3 contains 15 residues. CDR3 loop: CASSLTGEGPPSLHF. CDR3 DNA sequence: TGTGCCAGCAGTTTGACAGGGGAAGGGCCTCCGTCCCTCCACTTT.